This T cell receptor beta chain was observed in a study of shared clonotypes between healthy human individuals. Study outcomes and limitations: Approximately 4.6% of naive CD4 clonotypes were shared across several donors.

Execution of the assay was at deep level. Profiled with immunoSEQ multiplex PCR; TCRdb holds only in-frame clones, not every one. The data hold about 2 million clones, with 90% to 95% observed a single time. As concerns this clone: As yet, its antigen is unknown. Other DNA sequences in this sample translate to the same CDR3.

The CDR3 runs 13 residues. V was shortened by 5 bases and J by 2 bases, with 7 bases between the two germline ends. Germline CDR1 and CDR2: SNHLY and FYNNEI. The specimen sequenced was naive CD4+ T cells sorted from blood. Subset: CD45RA+ positively selected. The chain links TRBV2 to TRBJ1-5; a weak D match, TRBD1 (5 bases). This TCR was recovered from a man between 18 and 35 years old in good health. The CDR3 DNA reads TGTGCCAGCAGTCCGGGGGGCAATCAGCCCCAGCATTTT. Residues: CASSPGGNQPQHF.